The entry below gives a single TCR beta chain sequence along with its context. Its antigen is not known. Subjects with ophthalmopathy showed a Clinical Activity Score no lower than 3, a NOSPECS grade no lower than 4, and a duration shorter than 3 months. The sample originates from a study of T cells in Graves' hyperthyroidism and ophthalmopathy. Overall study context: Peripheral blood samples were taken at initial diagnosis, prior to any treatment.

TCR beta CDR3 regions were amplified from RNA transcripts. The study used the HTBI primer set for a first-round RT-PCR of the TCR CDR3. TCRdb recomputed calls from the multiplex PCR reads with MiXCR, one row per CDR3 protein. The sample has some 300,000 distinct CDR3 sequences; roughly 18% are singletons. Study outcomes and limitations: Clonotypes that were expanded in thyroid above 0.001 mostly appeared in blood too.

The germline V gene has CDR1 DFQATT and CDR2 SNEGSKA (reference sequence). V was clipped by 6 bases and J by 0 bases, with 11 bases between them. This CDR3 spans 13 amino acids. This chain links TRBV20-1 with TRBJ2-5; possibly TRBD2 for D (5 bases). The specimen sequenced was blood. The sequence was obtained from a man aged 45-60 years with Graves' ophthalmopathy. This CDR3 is CSALPDYQETQYF. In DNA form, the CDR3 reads TGCAGTGCCCTCCCGGACTACCAAGAGACCCAGTACTTC.